One and the same sample provided the 13 T cell receptor beta chains below, sequenced in a study of PD-L1 blockade in urothelial cancer. TCRdb keeps only in-frame clones here, not all; method: immunoSEQ multiplex PCR. Of tens of thousands of clones in the sample, more than 75% were seen once. Regarding time point: pretreatment peripheral blood. The starting material was PBMCs, obtained around atezolizumab (anti-PD-L1) treatment. The receptors derive from a man between 45 and 60 years old with urothelial cancer.

V gene TRBV7-3 combines with J gene TRBJ2-5; D might be TRBD2 (7 bases). The germline CDR1 and CDR2 sequences are SGHTA and FQGTGA. The V end lost 5 bases, the J end lost 5 bases, and 18 bases lay between the germline ends. This CDR3 is 15 amino acids long. The DNA for the CDR3 is TGTGCCAGCAGCCCTGTCCACGGGGGGCAGGAGACCCAGTACTTC. Translation: CASSPVHGGQETQYF.

J is TRBJ2-3 and V is TRBV27; tentative D call: TRBD2 (7 bases). V was shortened by 2 bases and J by 3 bases, with 15 bases between the two germline ends. The CDR3 is made up of 16 amino acids. Germline V gives CDR1 MNHEY, CDR2 SMNVEV (reference sequence). The CDR3 sequence: CASSLRAGAMTDTQYF. As DNA, the CDR3 is TGTGCCAGCAGTTTAAGGGCGGGGGCAATGACAGATACGCAGTATTTT.

The chain recombines TRBV10-3 with TRBJ1-2, with 9 positions matching TRBD1. This CDR3 is 14 amino acids long. V was clipped by 8 bases and J by 8 bases; unmatched bases: 12. Germline V lookup: CDR1 ENHRY, CDR2 SYGVKD. The CDR3 region has the DNA TGTGCCATCTCCGGCGGACAGGGGATAGGAGGCTACACCTTC. Translating it yields CAISGGQGIGGYTF.

This sequence joins TRBV29-1 and TRBJ2-5; 7 bases align to TRBD2. CDR1 is SQVTM and CDR2 is ANQGSEA in the germline V gene. Trimming at V came to 2 bases and at J to 5 bases, leaving 5 bases not matched to a gene. This CDR3 is built from 13 residues. CDR3 bases: TGCAGCGTTGAAAGCGGGATCGGGGAGACCCAGTACTTC. It specifies CSVESGIGETQYF.

The gene calls are TRBV29-1 and TRBJ2-5; 7 nucleotides match TRBD2. Unmatched junction bases numbered 6, after V lost 2 bases and J lost 3 bases. In germline, CDR1 is SQVTM, CDR2 ANQGSEA. The CDR3 loop spans 14 amino acids. The DNA for the CDR3 is TGCAGCGTTGAAAGGACTAGGCGGGAAGAGACCCAGTACTTC. Protein: CSVERTRREETQYF.

The rearrangement uses TRBV6-4 and TRBJ2-2, with 8 bases that match TRBD2. The CDR3 is 15 residues long. CDR1 and CDR2 from the germline V gene are MRHNA and SNTAGT. V lost 6 bases to trimming and J lost 2 bases; unmatched junction nucleotides: 5. CDR3 amino acids: CASRALAGNTGELFF. The DNA for the CDR3 is TGTGCCAGCAGGGCCCTAGCGGGTAACACCGGGGAGCTGTTTTTT.

This rearrangement joins TRBV9 to TRBJ2-7, with 8 bases identical to TRBD2. Germline lookup yields CDR1 SGDLS and CDR2 YYNGEE. This CDR3 comprises 15 residues. The V segment lost 4 bases and the J segment 5 bases; nucleotides outside the gene matches: 11. CDR3 in amino acids: CASSPKAGGFDEQYF. The CDR3 coding sequence is TGTGCCAGCAGCCCCAAGGCGGGAGGTTTCGACGAGCAGTACTTC.

CDR3 in DNA: TGTGCCAGCAGCCCTTGGGCAGGGGCATCCTACAATGAGCAGTTCTTC. Translated: CASSPWAGASYNEQFF. The V call is TRBV7-3, the J call TRBJ2-1, with D possibly matching TRBD1 (6 bases). The germline CDR1 and CDR2 sequences are SGHTA and FQGTGA. Trimming removed 5 bases at V and 1 base at J, with 15 bases between. The CDR3 extends over 16 amino acids.

The rearrangement joins TRBV6-5 to TRBJ2-1; TRBD1 is a possible D gene (6 bases). This CDR3 has 13 residues. V was clipped by 6 bases and J by 8 bases, with 14 bases between them. Germline V gene lookup returns CDR1 MNHEY and CDR2 SVGAGI. Here the CDR3 DNA reads TGTGCCAGCAGGACGACAGGTTTGGATGAGCAGTTCTTC. Its protein product is CASRTTGLDEQFF.

V is TRBV10-1 and J is TRBJ2-7; 10 bases match TRBD1. Germline V gene sequence: CDR1 WNHNN, CDR2 SYGVQD (reference sequence). This CDR3 is built from 15 residues. Trimming at V came to 2 bases and at J to 4 bases, leaving 5 bases not matched to a gene. CDR3 region: CASSEGQGVAYEQYF. The CDR3 bases are TGCGCCAGCAGTGAGGGACAGGGGGTCGCTTACGAGCAGTACTTC.

The gene calls are TRBV25-1 and TRBJ1-2; no definite D call. The CDR3 is 12 residues long. Trimming cost V 4 bases and J 2 bases, with 5 bases left between them. CDR1 is MGHDK and CDR2 is SYGVNS in the germline V gene. In DNA form, the CDR3 reads TGTGCCAGCAGTGCCGGGAACTATGGCTACACCTTC. Amino acid sequence: CASSAGNYGYTF.

The chain has TRBV19 and TRBJ2-1, with TRBD2 identical over 12 bases. The CDR3 contains 17 residues. V dropped 4 bases and J dropped 2; count of bases not matched to a gene: 6. CDR1 and CDR2 from the germline V gene are LNHDA and SQIVND (reference sequence). In nucleotides, the CDR3 is TGTGCCAGTAGTAACCGCGGACTAGCGGGGACCTACAATGAGCAGTTCTTC. Translating gives CASSNRGLAGTYNEQFF. Combining the CDR3 with reference TRBV19 and TRBJ2-1 gives the whole variable domain DGGITQSPKYLFRKEGQNVTLSCEQNLNHDAMYWYRQDPGQGLRLIYYSQIVNDFQKGDIAEGYSVSREKKESFPLTVTSAQKNPTAFYLCASSNRGLAGTYNEQFFGPGTRLTVL.

V gene TRBV7-2 combines with J gene TRBJ1-2; TRBD1 might be the D (5 bases). Germline lookup yields CDR1 SGHTA and CDR2 FQGNSA. The ends were cut back, 4 bases at V and 2 bases at J, with 8 bases in the middle. The CDR3 sequence is 13 residues long. The CDR3 loop reads CASSSRENYGYTF. CDR3 bases: TGTGCCAGCAGCTCCAGGGAAAACTATGGCTACACCTTC.